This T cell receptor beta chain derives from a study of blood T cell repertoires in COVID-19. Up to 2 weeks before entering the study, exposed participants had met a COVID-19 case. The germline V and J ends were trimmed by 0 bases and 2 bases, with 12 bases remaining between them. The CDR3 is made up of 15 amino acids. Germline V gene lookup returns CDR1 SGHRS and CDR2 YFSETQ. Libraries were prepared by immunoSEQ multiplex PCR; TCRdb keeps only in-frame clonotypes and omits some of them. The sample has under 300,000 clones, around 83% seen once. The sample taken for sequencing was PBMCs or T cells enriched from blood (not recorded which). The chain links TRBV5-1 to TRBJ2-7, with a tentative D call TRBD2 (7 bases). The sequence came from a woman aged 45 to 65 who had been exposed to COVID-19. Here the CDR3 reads CASSLDWRGPYEQYF. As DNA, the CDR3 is TGCGCCAGCAGCTTGGATTGGCGGGGGCCCTACGAGCAGTACTTC. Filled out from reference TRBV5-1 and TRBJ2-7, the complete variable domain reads KAGVTQTPRYLIKTRGQQVTLSCSPISGHRSVSWYQQTPGQGLQFLFEYFSETQRNKGNFPGRFSGRQFSNSRSEMNVSTLELGDSALYLCASSLDWRGPYEQYFGPGTRLTVT.